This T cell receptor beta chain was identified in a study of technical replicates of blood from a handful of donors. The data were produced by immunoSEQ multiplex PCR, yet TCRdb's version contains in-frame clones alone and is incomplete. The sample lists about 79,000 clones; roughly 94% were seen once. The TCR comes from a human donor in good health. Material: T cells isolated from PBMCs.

CDR3: CASSYTGTDTDTQYF. CDR3 in DNA: TGTGCCAGCAGTTATACCGGGACAGACACAGATACGCAGTATTTT. The chain employs TRBV6-5 and TRBJ2-3, with TRBD1 matching 7 bases. In germline, CDR1 is MNHEY, CDR2 SVGAGI. V shed 3 bases, J shed 2 bases, and the junction held 5 bases outside the gene matches. The CDR3 is 15 residues long.